Shown below are 16 T cell receptor beta chains from a single sample sequenced in a study of T cells expressing NK-cell markers. Reprocessing the 5' RACE reads, TCRdb reports a single entry for every CDR3 protein and omits DNA. This table holds about 180,000 distinct CDR3 sequences. Sample: blood T cells: a sorted CD56 or NKG2C T cell subset, CD4+ or CD8+ T cells, or bulk PBMC T cells (not recorded which). The receptors come from a woman between 18 and 69 years old in good health.

CDR3 region: CASSVDGRMNEQYF. J is TRBJ2-7 and V is TRBV9; the TCRdb call, TRBD2, lacks DNA for checking. The germline V gene encodes CDR1 SGDLS and CDR2 YYNGEE. CDR3 size: 14 residues.

The chain joins TRBV4-1 to TRBJ1-4; TCRdb picks TRBD1, but there is no DNA to check that call. CDR3 length: 15 amino acids. Germline-derived CDR1 and CDR2 are MGHRA and YSYEKL. CDR3 loop: CASSQEGTGFEKLFF.

J is TRBJ1-1 and V is TRBV19; no DNA is available, so the TRBD1 call from TCRdb remains unchecked. The CDR3 is 15 amino acids. Germline V gene sequence: CDR1 LNHDA, CDR2 SQIVND (reference sequence). The CDR3 is CASSFSGGLGTEAFF.

CDR3 loop: CAISPSGSGEETQYF. The rearrangement uses TRBV10-3 and TRBJ2-5; TCRdb picks TRBD2, but there is no DNA to check that call. The CDR3 spans 15 residues. Germline CDR1 and CDR2: ENHRY and SYGVKD.

The V call is TRBV12-3 or TRBV12-4, the J call TRBJ2-7. This CDR3 region has 14 residues. The CDR3 spells CASSKDSYSYEQYF.

The chain carries TRBV11-2 and TRBJ1-1. The germline CDR1 and CDR2 sequences are SGHAT and FQNNGV. The CDR3 consists of 13 residues. The CDR3 here is CASSGAPNTEAFF.

The genes are TRBV2 and TRBJ1-1. Germline V lookup: CDR1 SNHLY, CDR2 FYNNEI. CDR3 length: 13 residues. The CDR3 protein is CASSLEKGTEAFF.

The chain carries TRBV5-1 and TRBJ1-4; lacking DNA, the TRBD1 call made by TCRdb goes unchecked. Germline loops: CDR1 SGHRS, CDR2 YFSETQ. The CDR3 spans 16 residues. CDR3: CASCATYRNTNEKLFF. The full variable domain, its missing parts supplied by reference TRBV5-1 and TRBJ1-4, is KAGVTQTPRYLIKTRGQQVTLSCSPISGHRSVSWYQQTPGQGLQFLFEYFSETQRNKGNFPGRFSGRQFSNSRSEMNVSTLELGDSALYLCASCATYRNTNEKLFFGSGTQLSVL.

V gene TRBV29-1 combines with J gene TRBJ2-1; checking the TCRdb D call of TRBD2 is not possible without DNA. The germline V gene has CDR1 SQVTM and CDR2 ANQGSEA. This CDR3 is built from 14 residues. The CDR3 reads CSVLAGTSYNEQFF.

J is TRBJ1-6 and V is TRBV3-1. Germline CDR1 LGHDT, CDR2 YNNKEL (reference sequence). The CDR3 has 15 amino acids. CDR3 in amino acids: CASSRVRGSNSPLHF.

CDR3 loop: CASSLTTATSYEQYF. The chain couples TRBV6-1 to TRBJ2-7; TCRdb calls TRBD1, which cannot be checked without DNA. The CDR3 totals 15 residues. The V gene's germline CDR1 is MNHNS and CDR2 SASEGT.

This chain links TRBV7-9 with TRBJ1-1; with no DNA, the TCRdb D assignment of TRBD1 cannot be verified. The CDR3 sequence is 15 residues long. Per the germline V gene, CDR1 is SEHNR and CDR2 is FQNEAQ (reference sequence). The CDR3 is CASSFGDMRNTEAFF.

The chain recombines TRBV20-1 with TRBJ2-5; TCRdb outputs TRBD1, but without DNA this stays unchecked. This CDR3 is 11 amino acids long. Germline values: CDR1 DFQATT, CDR2 SNEGSKA (reference sequence). Here the CDR3 reads CSAYTGGTQYF.

The CDR3 is CASSPRGPPYNEQFF. The J gene is TRBJ2-1, the V gene TRBV5-1; TCRdb indicates TRBD2, and absent DNA this call remains unverified. Germline V CDR1 and CDR2: SGHRS, YFSETQ. This CDR3 is 15 amino acids long.

The chain employs TRBV10-3 and TRBJ1-2. The CDR3 runs to 16 residues. CDR1 and CDR2 from the germline V gene are ENHRY and SYGVKD. The CDR3 sequence: CAISESGGGRQGGYTF.

This rearrangement joins TRBV4-1 to TRBJ2-1; TCRdb picks TRBD2, but there is no DNA to check that call. This CDR3 comprises 15 residues. The germline V gene encodes CDR1 MGHRA and CDR2 YSYEKL. This CDR3 is CASSQLGLPYNEQFF.